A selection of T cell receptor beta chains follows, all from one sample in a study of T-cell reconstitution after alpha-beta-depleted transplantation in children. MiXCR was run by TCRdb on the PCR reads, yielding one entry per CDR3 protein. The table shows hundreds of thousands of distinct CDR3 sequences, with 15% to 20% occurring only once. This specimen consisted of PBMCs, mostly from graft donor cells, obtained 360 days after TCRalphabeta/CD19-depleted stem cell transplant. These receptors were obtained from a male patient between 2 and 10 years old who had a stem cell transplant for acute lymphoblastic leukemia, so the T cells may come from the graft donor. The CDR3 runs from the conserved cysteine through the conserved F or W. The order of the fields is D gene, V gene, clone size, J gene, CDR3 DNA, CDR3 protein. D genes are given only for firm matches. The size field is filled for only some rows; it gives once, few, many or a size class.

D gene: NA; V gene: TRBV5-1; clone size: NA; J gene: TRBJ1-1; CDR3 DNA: TGCGCCAGCAGCTTTGTGGGAGGGCACACTGAAGCTTTCTTT; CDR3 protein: CASSFVGGHTEAFF
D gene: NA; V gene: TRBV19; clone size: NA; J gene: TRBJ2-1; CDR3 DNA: TGTGCCAGTAGTATAGCTGACTACAATGAGCAGTTCTTC; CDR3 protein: CASSIADYNEQFF
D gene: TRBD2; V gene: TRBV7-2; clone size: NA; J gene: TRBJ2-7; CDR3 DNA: TGTGCCAGCAGCCGTGGACTAGCGGGGACATACGAGCAGTACTTC; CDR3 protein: CASSRGLAGTYEQYF
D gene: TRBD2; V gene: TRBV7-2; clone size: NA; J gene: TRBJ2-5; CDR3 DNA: TGTGCCAGCAGCTTAATGGGACTAGCGGGATTCCAAGAGACCCAGTACTTC; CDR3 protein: CASSLMGLAGFQETQYF
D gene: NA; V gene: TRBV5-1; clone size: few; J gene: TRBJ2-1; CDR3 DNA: TGCGCCAGCGGAGGCGGGGCCGCAGATAATGAGCAGTTCTTC; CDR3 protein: CASGGGAADNEQFF
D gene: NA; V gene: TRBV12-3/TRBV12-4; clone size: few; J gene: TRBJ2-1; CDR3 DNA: TGTGCCAGCAGCCCCCCTGAAACGGTCGACAATGAGCAGTTCTTC; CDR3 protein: CASSPPETVDNEQFF
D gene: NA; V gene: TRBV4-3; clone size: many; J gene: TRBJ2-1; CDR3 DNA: TGCGCCAGCAGCCAAGAGACGCGGCTAGCGATGAATGAGCAGTTCTTC; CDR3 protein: CASSQETRLAMNEQFF
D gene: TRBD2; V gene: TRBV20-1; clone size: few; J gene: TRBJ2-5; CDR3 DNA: TGCAGTGCTATACAACCGGGGACTAGCGCCCAAGAGACCCAGTACTTC; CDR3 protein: CSAIQPGTSAQETQYF
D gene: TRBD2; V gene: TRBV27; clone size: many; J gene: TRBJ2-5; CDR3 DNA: TGTGCCAGCAGTTCCGGACTAGACCAAGAGACCCAGTACTTC; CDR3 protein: CASSSGLDQETQYF
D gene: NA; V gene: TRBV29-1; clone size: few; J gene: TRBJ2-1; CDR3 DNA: TGCAGCCCGCTAGCGCTAAACTACAATGAGCAGTTCTTC; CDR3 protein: CSPLALNYNEQFF
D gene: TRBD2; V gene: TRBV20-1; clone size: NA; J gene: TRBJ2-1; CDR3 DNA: TGCAGTGCTAGAGACCCTTTACTAGCGGACTCCTACAATGAGCAGTTCTTC; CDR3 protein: CSARDPLLADSYNEQFF
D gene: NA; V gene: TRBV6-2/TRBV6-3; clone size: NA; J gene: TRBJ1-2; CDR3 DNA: TGTGCCAGCATCGCCAAGGGGGACTACTATGGCTACACCTTC; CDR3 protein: CASIAKGDYYGYTF
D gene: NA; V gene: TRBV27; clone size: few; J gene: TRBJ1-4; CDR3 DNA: TGTGCCAGCAGGCGGCTAGACAGGAGTCGAGAAAAACTGTTTTTT; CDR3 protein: CASRRLDRSREKLFF
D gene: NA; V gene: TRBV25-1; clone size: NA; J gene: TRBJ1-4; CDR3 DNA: TGTGCCAGCAGTGACCGGGTTGATGAAAAACTGTTTTTT; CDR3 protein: CASSDRVDEKLFF
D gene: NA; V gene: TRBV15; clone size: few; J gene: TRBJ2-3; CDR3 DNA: TGTGCCACCAGCACCCGACTAACGAGCACAGATACGCAGTATTTT; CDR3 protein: CATSTRLTSTDTQYF
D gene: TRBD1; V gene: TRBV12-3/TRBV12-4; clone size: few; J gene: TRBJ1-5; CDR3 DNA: TGTGCCAGCAGTTTAGCGCTCCGGGACAGTCACAATCAGCCCCAGCATTTT; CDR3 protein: CASSLALRDSHNQPQHF
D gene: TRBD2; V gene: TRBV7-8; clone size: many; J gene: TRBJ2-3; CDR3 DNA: TGTGCCAGCAGCACCCGACTAGCGGGGCCTAGCACAGATACGCAGTATTTT; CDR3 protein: CASSTRLAGPSTDTQYF
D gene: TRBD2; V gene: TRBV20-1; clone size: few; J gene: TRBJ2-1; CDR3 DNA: TGCAGTGCCTACCTAGCGGGCCTGCACAATGAGCAGTTCTTC; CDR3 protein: CSAYLAGLHNEQFF
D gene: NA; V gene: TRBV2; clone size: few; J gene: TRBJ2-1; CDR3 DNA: TGTGCCAGCAGTGAAACCAGCGGAGCGTACAATGAGCAGTTCTTC; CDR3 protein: CASSETSGAYNEQFF
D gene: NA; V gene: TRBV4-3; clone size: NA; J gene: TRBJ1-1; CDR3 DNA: TGCGCCAGCAGCGACAGACAGCAAGCTTTCTTT; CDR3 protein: CASSDRQQAFF
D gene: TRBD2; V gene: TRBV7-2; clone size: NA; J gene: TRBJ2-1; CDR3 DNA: TGTGCCAGCAGCCCGCAGGGACTAGCGCAATACAATGAGCAGTTCTTC; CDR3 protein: CASSPQGLAQYNEQFF
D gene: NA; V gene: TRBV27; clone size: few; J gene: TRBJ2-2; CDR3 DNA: TGTGCCAGCGGTCCAGTGCGTCCAATGAACACCGGGGAGCTGTTTTTT; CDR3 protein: CASGPVRPMNTGELFF
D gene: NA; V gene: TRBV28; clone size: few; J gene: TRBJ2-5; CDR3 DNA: TGTGCCAGCAGCTACCATCCGGGACTCTGGGGAGAAAGGGAGACCCAGTACTTC; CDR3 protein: CASSYHPGLWGERETQYF
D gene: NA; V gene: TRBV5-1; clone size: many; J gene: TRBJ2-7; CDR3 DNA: TGTGCCAGCAGTTTGGCGGGGACCTACGAGCAGTACTTC; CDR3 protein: CASSLAGTYEQYF
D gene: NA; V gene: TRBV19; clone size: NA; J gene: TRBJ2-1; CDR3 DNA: TGTGCCAGTAGTATAGTCGGCTCCAAGTACAATGAGCAGTTCTTC; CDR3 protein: CASSIVGSKYNEQFF
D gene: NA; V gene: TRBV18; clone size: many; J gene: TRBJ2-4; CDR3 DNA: TGTGCCAGCTCACCGCGGTACGACAGTTTTAACATTCAGTACTTC; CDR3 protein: CASSPRYDSFNIQYF
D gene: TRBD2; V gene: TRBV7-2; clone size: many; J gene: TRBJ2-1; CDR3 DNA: TGTGCCAGCAGCCGACCCCCGGCCGGGACTAGGGTCTATGAGCAGTTCTTC; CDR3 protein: CASSRPPAGTRVYEQFF
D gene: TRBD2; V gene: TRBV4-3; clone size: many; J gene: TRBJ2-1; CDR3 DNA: TGCGCCAGCAGCCAAGGCGCATTTACTAGCGGGAGAATCGATGAGCAGTTCTTC; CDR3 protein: CASSQGAFTSGRIDEQFF
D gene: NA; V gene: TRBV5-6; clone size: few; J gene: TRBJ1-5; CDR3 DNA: TGTGCCAGCAGCTTTGGTCCGGGGATTCGCAATCAGCCCCAGCATTTT; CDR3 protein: CASSFGPGIRNQPQHF
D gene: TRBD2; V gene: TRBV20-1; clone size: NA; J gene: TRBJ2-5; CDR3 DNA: TGCAGTGCCGCACTAGCGGCTGAGTACTTC; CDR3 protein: CSAALAAEYF
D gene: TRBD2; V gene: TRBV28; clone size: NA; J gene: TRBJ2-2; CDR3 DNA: TGTGCCAGCAGTTTTAGTCTAGCGGGGGGAACCGGGGAGCTGTTTTTT; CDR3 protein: CASSFSLAGGTGELFF
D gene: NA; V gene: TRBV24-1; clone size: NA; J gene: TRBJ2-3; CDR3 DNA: TGTGCCACCAGTGATGCAGTGAGGCGCACAGATACGCAGTATTTT; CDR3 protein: CATSDAVRRTDTQYF
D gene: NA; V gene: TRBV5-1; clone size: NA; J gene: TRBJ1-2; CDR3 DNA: TGCGCCAGCAGCTTGGAAACCGGGACGCCCTATGGCTACACCTTC; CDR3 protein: CASSLETGTPYGYTF
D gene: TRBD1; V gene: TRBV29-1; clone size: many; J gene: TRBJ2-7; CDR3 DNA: TGCAGCGTTGAAATCGCCGGGACAGCCTACGAGCAGTACTTC; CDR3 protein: CSVEIAGTAYEQYF
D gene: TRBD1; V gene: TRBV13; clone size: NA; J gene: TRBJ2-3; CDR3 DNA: TGTGCCAGCAGCACCCGGACAGGGGGAGCAGATACGCAGTATTTT; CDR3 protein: CASSTRTGGADTQYF
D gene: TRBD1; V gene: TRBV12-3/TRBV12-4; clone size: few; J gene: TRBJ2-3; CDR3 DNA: TGTGCCAGCAGCCCGGGACAGGGGATCGGCACAGATACGCAGTATTTT; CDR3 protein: CASSPGQGIGTDTQYF
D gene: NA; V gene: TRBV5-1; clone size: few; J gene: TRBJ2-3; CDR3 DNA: TGCGCCAGCAGCTTGGCCACAGCGGCCTTGGGAGATACGCAGTATTTT; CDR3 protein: CASSLATAALGDTQYF
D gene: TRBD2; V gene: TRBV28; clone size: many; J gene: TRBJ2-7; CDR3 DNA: TGTGCCAGCAGTTCGGGACTAGCGGGTGTCTACGAGCAGTACTTC; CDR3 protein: CASSSGLAGVYEQYF
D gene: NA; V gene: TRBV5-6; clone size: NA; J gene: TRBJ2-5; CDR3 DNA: TGTGCCAGCAGCTTGACTTTGGAGACCCAGTACTTC; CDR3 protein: CASSLTLETQYF
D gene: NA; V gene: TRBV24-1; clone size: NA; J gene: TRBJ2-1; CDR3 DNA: TGTGCCACCAGTGAGAGAAGCAGGCCCTACAATGAGCAGTTCTTC; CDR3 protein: CATSERSRPYNEQFF
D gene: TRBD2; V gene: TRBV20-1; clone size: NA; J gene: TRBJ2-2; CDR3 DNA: TGCAGTGCAAACCTAGCGGGAGGGCCGGGTCTCTTCACCGGGGAGCTGTTTTTT; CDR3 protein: CSANLAGGPGLFTGELFF
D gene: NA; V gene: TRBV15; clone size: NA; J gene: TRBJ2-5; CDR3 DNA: TGTGCCACCAGCAGAGAATCCGGCGAGACCCAGTACTTC; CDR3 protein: CATSRESGETQYF
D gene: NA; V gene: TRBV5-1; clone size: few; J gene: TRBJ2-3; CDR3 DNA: TGCGCCAGCAGCTTGGGTTGGGGGAGTTGGAGCACAGATACGCAGTATTTT; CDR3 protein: CASSLGWGSWSTDTQYF
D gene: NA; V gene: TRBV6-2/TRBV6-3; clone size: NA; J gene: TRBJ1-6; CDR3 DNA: TGTGCCAGCAGCCCGGAGGTGGACTCCTATAATTCACCCCTCCACTTT; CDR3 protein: CASSPEVDSYNSPLHF
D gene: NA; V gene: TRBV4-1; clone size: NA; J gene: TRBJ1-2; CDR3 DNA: TGCGCCAGCAGCCAAACCAACTATGGCTACACCTTC; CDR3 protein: CASSQTNYGYTF
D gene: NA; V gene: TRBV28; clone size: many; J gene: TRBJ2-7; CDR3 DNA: TGTGCCAGCAGTTTATTGGGGGTCCACGAGCAGTACTTC; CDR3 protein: CASSLLGVHEQYF
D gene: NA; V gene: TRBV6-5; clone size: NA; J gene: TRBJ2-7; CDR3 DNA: TGTGCCAGCAGTTATGTGGCGGGGAAGGGCGGCATCTACGAGCAGTACTTC; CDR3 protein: CASSYVAGKGGIYEQYF
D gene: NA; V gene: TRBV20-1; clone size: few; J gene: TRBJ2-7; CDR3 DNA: TGCAGTGCTAGACGGGGCGGACTCCAGACCTACGAGCAGTACTTC; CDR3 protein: CSARRGGLQTYEQYF
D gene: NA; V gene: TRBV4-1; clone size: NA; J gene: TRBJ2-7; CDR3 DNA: TGCGCCAGCAGCCAAGAGTCAGGATACTACGAGCAGTACTTC; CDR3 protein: CASSQESGYYEQYF
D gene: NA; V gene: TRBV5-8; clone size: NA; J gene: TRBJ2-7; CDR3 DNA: TGTGCCAGCAGCCCCGGGTATAGTGTCTCCTACGAGCAGTACTTC; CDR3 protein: CASSPGYSVSYEQYF